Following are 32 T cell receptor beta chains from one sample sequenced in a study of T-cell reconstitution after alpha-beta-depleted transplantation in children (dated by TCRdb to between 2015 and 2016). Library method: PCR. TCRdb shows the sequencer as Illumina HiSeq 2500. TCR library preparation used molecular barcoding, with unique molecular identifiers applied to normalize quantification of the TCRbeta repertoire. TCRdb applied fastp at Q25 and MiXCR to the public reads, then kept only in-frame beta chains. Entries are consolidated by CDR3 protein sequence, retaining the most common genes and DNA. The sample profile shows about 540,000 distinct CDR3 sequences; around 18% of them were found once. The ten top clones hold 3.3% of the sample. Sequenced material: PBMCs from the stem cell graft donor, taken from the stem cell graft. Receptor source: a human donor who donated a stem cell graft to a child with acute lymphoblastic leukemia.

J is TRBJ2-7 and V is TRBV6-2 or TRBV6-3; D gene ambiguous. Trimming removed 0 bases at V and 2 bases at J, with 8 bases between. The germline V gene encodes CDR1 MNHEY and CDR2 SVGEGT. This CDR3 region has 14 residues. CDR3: CASSYSPVTYEQYF. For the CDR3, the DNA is TGTGCCAGCAGTTACTCTCCCGTTACCTACGAGCAGTACTTC.

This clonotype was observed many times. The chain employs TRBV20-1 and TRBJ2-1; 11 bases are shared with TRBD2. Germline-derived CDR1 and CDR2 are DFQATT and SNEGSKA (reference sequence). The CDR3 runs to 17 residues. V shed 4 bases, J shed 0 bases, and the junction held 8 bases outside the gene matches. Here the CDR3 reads CSAIGASGRISYNEQFF. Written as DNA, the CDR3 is TGCAGTGCTATTGGGGCTAGCGGGAGGATCTCCTACAATGAGCAGTTCTTC.

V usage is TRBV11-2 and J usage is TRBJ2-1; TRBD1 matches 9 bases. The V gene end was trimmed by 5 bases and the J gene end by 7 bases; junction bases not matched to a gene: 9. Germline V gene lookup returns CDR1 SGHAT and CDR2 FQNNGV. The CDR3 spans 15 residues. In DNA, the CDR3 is TGTGCCAGCAGCCCCCGGGACAGGGCCTGGAATGAGCAGTTCTTC. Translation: CASSPRDRAWNEQFF.

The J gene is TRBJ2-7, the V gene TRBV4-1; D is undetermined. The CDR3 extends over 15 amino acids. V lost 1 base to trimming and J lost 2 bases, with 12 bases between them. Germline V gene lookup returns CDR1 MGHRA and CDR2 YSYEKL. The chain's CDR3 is CASSQVPGYPYEQYF. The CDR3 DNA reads TGCGCCAGCAGCCAAGTCCCCGGCTACCCCTACGAGCAGTACTTC.

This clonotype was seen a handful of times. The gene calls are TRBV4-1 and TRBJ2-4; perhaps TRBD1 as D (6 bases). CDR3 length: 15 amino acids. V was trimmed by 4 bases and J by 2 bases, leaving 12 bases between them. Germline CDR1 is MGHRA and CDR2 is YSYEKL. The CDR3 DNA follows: TGCGCCAGCAGCCCTTGGGGGCAGACCAAAAACATTCAGTACTTC. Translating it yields CASSPWGQTKNIQYF.

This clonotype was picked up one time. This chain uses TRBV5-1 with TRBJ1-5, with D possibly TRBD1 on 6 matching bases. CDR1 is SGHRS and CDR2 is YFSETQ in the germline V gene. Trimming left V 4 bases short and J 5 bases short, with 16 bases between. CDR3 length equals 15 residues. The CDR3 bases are TGCGCCAGCAGCCCAACAGGGATTTCAGATCAGCCCCAGCATTTT. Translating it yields CASSPTGISDQPQHF.

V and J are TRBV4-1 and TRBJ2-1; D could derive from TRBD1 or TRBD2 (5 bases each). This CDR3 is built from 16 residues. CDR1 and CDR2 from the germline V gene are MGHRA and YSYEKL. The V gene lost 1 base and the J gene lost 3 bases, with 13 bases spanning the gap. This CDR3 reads CASSQGSGTFYNEQFF. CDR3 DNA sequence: TGCGCCAGCAGCCAAGGGAGTGGGACCTTCTACAATGAGCAGTTCTTC.

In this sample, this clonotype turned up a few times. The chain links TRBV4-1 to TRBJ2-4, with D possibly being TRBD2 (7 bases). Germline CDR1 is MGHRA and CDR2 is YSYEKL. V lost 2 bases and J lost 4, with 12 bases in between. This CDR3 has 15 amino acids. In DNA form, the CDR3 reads TGCGCCAGCAGCCAACCGGCGGGGGCTAAAAACATTCAGTACTTC. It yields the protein CASSQPAGAKNIQYF.

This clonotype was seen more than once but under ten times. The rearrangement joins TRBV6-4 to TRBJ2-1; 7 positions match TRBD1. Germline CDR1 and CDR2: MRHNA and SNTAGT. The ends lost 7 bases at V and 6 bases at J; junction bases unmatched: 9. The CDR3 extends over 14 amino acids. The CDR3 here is CASKIRQGPNEQFF. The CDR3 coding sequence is TGTGCCAGCAAGATCCGACAGGGTCCCAATGAGCAGTTCTTC.

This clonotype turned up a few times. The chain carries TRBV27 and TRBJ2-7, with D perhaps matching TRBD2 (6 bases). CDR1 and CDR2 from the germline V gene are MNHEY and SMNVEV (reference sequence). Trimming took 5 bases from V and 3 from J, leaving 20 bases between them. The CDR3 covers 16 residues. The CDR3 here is CASSPGQLAPDYEQYF. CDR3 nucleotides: TGTGCCAGCAGTCCCGGGCAGCTAGCGCCTGACTACGAGCAGTACTTC.

The CDR3 DNA reads TGCGCCAGCAGCGGGTCTCAAAGCGGAGACCTCTACGAGCAGTACTTC. Translating gives CASSGSQSGDLYEQYF. J is TRBJ2-7 and V is TRBV5-1; perhaps TRBD2 as D (5 bases). The germline V gene has CDR1 SGHRS and CDR2 YFSETQ. V lost 4 bases to trimming and J lost 3 bases, with 20 bases between them. This CDR3 region has 16 residues.

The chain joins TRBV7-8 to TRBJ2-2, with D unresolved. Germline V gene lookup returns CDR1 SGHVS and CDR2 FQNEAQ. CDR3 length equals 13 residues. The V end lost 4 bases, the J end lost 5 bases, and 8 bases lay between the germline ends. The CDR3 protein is CASSSVTTGELFF. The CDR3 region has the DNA TGTGCCAGCAGCTCGGTTACGACCGGGGAGCTGTTTTTT.

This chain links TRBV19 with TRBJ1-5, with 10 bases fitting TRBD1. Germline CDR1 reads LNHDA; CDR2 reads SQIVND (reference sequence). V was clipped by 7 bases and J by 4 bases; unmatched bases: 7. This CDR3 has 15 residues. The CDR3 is CASNWDRGLNQPQHF. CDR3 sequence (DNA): TGTGCCAGTAATTGGGACAGGGGTCTGAATCAGCCCCAGCATTTT.

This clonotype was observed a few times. CDR3 sequence reads: CATSNRSRPWDTQYF. Written as DNA, the CDR3 is TGTGCCACCAGCAATAGGAGTCGCCCATGGGATACGCAGTATTTT. The chain has TRBV15 and TRBJ2-3; D unresolved. The CDR3 runs to 15 residues. V lost 4 bases to trimming and J lost 6 bases, with 17 bases between them. Germline V lookup: CDR1 LNHNV, CDR2 YYDKDF (reference sequence).

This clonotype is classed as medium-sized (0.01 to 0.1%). The CDR3 DNA sequence: TGCGCCAGCAGACCCGGGACAACTACAACTAATGAAAAACTGTTTTTT. This codes for CASRPGTTTTNEKLFF. This rearrangement joins TRBV10-2 to TRBJ1-4; D may be TRBD1 (6 bases). The CDR3 length is 16 residues. Germline lookup yields CDR1 WSHSY and CDR2 SAAADI. Between the trimmed V and J ends, which lost 6 bases and 0 bases, there was a span of 14 bases.

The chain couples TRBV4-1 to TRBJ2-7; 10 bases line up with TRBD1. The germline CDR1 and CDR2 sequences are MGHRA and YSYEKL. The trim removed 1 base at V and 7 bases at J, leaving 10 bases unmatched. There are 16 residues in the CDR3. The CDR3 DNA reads TGCGCCAGCAGCCAAGGGACAGGGGGAACACTACGAGAGCAGTACTTC. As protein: CASSQGTGGTLREQYF.

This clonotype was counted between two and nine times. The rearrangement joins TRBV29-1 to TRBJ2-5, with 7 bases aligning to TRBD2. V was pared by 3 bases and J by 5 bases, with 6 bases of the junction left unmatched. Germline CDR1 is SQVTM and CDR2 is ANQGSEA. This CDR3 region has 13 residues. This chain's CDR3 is CSVDKWEGETQYF. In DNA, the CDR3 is TGCAGCGTTGACAAGTGGGAGGGGGAGACCCAGTACTTC.

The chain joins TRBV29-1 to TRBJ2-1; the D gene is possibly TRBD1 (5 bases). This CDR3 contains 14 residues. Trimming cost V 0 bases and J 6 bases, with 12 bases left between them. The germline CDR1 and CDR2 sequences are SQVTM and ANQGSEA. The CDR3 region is CSVEDPPGANEQFF. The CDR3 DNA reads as TGCAGCGTTGAAGATCCCCCTGGGGCCAATGAGCAGTTCTTC.

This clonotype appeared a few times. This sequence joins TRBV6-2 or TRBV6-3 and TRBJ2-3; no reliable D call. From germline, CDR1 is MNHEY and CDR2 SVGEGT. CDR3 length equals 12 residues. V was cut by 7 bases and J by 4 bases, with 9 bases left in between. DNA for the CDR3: TGTGCCAGCATTAATCATCCAGATACGCAGTATTTT. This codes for CASINHPDTQYF.

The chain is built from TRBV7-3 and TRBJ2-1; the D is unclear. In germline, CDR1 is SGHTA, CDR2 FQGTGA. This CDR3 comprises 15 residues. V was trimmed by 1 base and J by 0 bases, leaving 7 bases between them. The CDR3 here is CASSLKLGSYNEQFF. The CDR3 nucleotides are TGTGCCAGCAGCTTAAAACTGGGCTCCTACAATGAGCAGTTCTTC. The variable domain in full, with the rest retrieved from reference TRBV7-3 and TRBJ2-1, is GAGVSQTPSNKVTEKGKYVELRCDPISGHTALYWYRQSLGQGPEFLIYFQGTGAADDSGLPNDRFFAVRPEGSVSTLKIQRTERGDSAVYLCASSLKLGSYNEQFFGPGTRLTVL.

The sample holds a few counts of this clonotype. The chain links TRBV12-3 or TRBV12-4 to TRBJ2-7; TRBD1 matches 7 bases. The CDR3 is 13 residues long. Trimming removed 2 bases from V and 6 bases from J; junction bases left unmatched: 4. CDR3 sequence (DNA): TGTGCCAGCAGTTTAACCGACAGGGCCGAGCAGTACTTC. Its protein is CASSLTDRAEQYF.

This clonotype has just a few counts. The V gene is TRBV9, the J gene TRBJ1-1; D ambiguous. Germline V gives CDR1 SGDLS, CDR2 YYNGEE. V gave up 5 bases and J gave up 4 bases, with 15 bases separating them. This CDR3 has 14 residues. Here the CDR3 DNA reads TGTGCCAGCAGTGAATCCGGCCGGGGCACTGAAGCTTTCTTT. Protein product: CASSESGRGTEAFF.

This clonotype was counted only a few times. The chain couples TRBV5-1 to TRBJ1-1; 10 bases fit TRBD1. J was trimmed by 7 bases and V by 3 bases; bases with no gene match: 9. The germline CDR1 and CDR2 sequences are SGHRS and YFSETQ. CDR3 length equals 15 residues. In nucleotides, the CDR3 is TGCGCCAGCAGCTCGAACGTCGGACAGGGGGGTGAAGCTTTCTTT. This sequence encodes CASSSNVGQGGEAFF.

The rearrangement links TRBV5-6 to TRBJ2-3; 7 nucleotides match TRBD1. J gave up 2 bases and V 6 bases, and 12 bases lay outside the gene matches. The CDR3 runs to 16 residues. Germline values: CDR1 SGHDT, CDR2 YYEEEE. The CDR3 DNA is TGTGCCAGCACCGTCGACCGGGACAGCAACACAGATACGCAGTATTTT. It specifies CASTVDRDSNTDTQYF.

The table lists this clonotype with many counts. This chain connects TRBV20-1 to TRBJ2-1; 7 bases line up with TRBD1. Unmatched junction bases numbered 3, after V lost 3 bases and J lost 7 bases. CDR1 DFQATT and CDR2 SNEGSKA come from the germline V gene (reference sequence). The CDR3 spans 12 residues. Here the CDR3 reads CSASLQGNEQFF. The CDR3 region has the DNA TGCAGTGCTAGCTTACAGGGGAATGAGCAGTTCTTC.

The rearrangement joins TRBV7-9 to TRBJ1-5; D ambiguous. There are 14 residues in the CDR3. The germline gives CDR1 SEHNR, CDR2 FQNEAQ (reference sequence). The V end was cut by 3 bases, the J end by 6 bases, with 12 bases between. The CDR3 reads CASSFDGPSQPQHF. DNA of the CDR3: TGTGCCAGCAGCTTCGACGGGCCAAGTCAGCCCCAGCATTTT.

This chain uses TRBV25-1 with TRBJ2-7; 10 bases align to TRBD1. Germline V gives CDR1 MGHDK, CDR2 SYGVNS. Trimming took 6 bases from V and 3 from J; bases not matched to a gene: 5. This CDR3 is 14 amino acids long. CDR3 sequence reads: CASRAGQGNYEQYF. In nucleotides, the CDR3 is TGTGCCAGCAGGGCGGGACAGGGGAACTACGAGCAGTACTTC.

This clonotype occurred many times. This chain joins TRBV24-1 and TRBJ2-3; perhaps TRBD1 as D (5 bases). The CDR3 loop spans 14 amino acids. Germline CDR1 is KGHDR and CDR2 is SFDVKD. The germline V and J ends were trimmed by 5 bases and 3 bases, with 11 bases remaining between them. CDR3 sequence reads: CATSGTYRTDTQYF. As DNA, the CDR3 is TGTGCCACCAGTGGAACTTACAGGACAGATACGCAGTATTTT.

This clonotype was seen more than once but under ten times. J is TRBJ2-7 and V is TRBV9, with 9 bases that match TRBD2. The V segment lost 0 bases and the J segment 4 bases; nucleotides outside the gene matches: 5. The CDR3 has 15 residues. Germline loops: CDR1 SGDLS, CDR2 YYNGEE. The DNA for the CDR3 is TGTGCCAGCAGCGTAGGGGCTAGCGGGGCTTACGAGCAGTACTTC. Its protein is CASSVGASGAYEQYF.

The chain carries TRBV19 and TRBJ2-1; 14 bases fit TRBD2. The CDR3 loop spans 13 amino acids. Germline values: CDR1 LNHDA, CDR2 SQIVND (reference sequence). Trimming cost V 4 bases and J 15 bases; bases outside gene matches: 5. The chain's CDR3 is CASSRLAGGPWFF. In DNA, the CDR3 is TGTGCCAGTAGTAGACTAGCGGGAGGGCCTTGGTTCTTC.

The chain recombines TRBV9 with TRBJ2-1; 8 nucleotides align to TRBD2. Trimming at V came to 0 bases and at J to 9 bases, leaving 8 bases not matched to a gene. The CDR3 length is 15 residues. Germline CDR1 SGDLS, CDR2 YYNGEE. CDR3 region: CASSVEGGLVSEQFF. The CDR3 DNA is TGTGCCAGCAGCGTAGAGGGGGGACTAGTGAGTGAGCAGTTCTTC.

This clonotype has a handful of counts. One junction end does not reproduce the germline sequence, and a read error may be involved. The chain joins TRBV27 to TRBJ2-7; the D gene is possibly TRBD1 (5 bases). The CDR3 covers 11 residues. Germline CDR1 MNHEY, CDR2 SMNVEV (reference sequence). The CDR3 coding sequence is TGTGCCAGCAGTTTATCTTCGACAGAGAGATTC. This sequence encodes CASSLSSTERF.